This TCR beta chain was sequenced in a study of cytomegalovirus exposure and HLA in healthy donors. This CDR3 region has 15 residues. Germline CDR1 is SGHNT and CDR2 is YYREEE (reference sequence). V gave up 4 bases and J gave up 1 base; unmatched junction bases: 6. Sequenced by immunoSEQ multiplex PCR; TCRdb stores in-frame clones only, minus some. In the table there are 300,000 or so clones, nearly 90% of which are singletons. Remarks on this clone: Its antigen is still unknown.

These donors were members of the roughly 120-subject validation cohort, a group separate from the roughly 670-subject first cohort. Overall study findings and caveats: In vitro work confirmed that a few CMV-associated chains recognize CMV antigens. One later analysis, an examination of the 90 to 150 validation repertoires, found that first-cohort TCR clusters tended to co-occur in them.

The TCR was taken from a man under 40 in good health and CMV-seronegative. Sequenced: PBMCs. The J gene is TRBJ2-7, the V gene TRBV5-4; TRBD1 aligns across 9 bases. CDR3 sequence (DNA): TGTGCCAGCAGCCGACCGGGACAGGGATCCTACGAGCAGTACTTC. Translating gives CASSRPGQGSYEQYF.